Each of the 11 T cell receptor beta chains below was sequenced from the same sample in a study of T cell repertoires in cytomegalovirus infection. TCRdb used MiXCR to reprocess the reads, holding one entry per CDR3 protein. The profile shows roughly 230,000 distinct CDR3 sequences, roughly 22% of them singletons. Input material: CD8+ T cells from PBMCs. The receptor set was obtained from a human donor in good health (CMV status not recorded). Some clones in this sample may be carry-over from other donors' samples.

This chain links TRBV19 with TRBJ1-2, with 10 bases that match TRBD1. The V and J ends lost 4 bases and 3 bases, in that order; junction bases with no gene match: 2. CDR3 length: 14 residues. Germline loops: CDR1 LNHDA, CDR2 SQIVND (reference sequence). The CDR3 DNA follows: TGTGCCAGTAGTAAGACAGGGGGCGACTATGGCTACACCTTC. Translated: CASSKTGGDYGYTF.

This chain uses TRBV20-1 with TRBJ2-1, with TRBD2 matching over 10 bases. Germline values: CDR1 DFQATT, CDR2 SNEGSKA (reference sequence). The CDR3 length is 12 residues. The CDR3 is CRPGLAMAEQFF. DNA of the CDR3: TGCAGACCGGGACTAGCGATGGCTGAGCAGTTCTTC.

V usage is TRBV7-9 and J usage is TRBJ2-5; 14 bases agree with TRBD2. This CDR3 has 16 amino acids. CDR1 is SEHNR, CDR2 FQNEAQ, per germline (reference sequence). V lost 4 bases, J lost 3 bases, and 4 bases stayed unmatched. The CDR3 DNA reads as TGTGCCAGCAGCTCGACTAGCGGGGGGGGGAAAGAGACCCAGTACTTC. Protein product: CASSSTSGGGKETQYF.

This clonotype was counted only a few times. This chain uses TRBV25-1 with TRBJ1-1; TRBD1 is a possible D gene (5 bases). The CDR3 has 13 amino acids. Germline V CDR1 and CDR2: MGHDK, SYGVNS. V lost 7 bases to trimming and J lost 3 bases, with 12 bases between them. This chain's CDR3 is CASTPGRDTEAFF. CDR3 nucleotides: TGTGCCAGCACCCCAGGGCGGGACACTGAAGCTTTCTTT.

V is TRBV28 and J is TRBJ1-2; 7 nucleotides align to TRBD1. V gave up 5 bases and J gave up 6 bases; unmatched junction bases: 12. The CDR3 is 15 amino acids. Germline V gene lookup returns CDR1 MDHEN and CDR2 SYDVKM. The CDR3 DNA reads TGTGCCAGCAGTCCACGACAGGGAAAAACAGATGGCTACACCTTC. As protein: CASSPRQGKTDGYTF.

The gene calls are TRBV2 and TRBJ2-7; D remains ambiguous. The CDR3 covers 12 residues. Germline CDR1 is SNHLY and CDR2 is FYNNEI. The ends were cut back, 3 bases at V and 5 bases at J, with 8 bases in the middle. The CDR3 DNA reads TGTGCCAGCAGTGACCTCAGGAACGAGCAGTACTTC. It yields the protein CASSDLRNEQYF.

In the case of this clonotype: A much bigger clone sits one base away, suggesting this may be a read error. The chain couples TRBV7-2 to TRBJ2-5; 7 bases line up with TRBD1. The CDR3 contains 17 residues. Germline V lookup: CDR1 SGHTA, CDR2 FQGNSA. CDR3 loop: CASRLALDRELSETQYF. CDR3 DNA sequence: TGTGCCAGCAGATTAGCGCTCGACAGGGAATTATCAGAGACCCAGTACTTC.

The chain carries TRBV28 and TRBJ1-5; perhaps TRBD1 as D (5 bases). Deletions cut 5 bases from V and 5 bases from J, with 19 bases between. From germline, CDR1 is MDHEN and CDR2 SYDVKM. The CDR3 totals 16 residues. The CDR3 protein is CASSPQRRGNYQPQHF. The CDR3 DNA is TGTGCCAGCAGTCCCCAAAGACGGGGGAATTATCAGCCCCAGCATTTT. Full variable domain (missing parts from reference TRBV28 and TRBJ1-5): DVKVTQSSRYLVKRTGEKVFLECVQDMDHENMFWYRQDPGLGLRLIYFSYDVKMKEKGDIPEGYSVSREKKERFSLILESASTNQTSMYLCASSPQRRGNYQPQHFGDGTRLSIL.

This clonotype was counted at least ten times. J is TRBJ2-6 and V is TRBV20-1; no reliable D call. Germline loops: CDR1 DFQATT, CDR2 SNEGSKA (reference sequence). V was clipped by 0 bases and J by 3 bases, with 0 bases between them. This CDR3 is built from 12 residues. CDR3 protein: CSARDGANVLTF. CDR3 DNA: TGCAGTGCTAGAGATGGGGCCAACGTCCTGACTTTC.

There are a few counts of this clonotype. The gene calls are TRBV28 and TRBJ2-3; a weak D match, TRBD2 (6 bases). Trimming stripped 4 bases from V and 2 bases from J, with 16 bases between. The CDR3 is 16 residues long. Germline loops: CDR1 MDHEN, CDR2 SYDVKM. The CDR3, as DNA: TGTGCCAGCAGTTACGTCGGTGGAGGGCTCACAGATACGCAGTATTTT. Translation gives CASSYVGGGLTDTQYF.

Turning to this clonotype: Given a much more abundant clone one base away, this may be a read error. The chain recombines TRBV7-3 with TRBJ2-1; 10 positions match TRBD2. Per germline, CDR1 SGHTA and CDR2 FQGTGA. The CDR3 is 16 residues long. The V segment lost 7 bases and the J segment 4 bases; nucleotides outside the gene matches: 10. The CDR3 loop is CASILSGGEVYNEQFF. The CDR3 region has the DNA TGTGCCAGCATCTTGAGCGGGGGGGAAGTATACAATGAGCAGTTCTTC.